The 5 T cell receptor beta chains in this list originate from one sample, sequenced in a study of response to subunit inactivated influenza vaccine. TCRdb used MiXCR to reprocess the RT-PCR reads, holding one entry per CDR3 protein. The sample consists of roughly 570,000 distinct CDR3 sequences, roughly 13% of them appearing once. The source was PBMCs from blood, collected roughly 47 days after vaccination. The receptors stem from a man between 45 and 60 years old who received an inactivated influenza vaccine.

The V and J genes are TRBV29-1 and TRBJ2-4; D perhaps matches TRBD1 (6 bases). Per the germline V gene, CDR1 is SQVTM and CDR2 is ANQGSEA. The CDR3 covers 11 residues. Trimming left V 3 bases short and J 6 bases short, with 6 bases between. The CDR3 loop is CSVDRGNIQYF. In nucleotides, the CDR3 is TGCAGCGTTGACAGGGGAAACATTCAGTACTTC.

V gene TRBV6-1 combines with J gene TRBJ2-7, with 12 nucleotides matching TRBD2. The V and J ends lost 5 bases and 0 bases, in that order; junction bases with no gene match: 5. CDR1 is MNHNS, CDR2 SASEGT, per germline. The CDR3 runs 16 residues. CDR3 nucleotide sequence: TGTGCCAGCAGTACGCCGACTAGCGGGAGCTCCTACGAGCAGTACTTC. Amino acids: CASSTPTSGSSYEQYF.

A few counts support this clonotype. V usage is TRBV12-3 or TRBV12-4 and J usage is TRBJ2-3; 9 bases are shared with TRBD1. The V and J ends lost 3 bases and 3 bases, in that order; junction bases with no gene match: 31. This CDR3 is built from 24 residues. The CDR3 DNA sequence: TGTGCCAGCAGTTTCCGACCGGCCACATATCCGGGACAGGGTGAGAGGCACATTACAGATACGCAGTATTTT. Protein: CASSFRPATYPGQGERHITDTQYF.

This rearrangement joins TRBV7-2 to TRBJ2-5; D might be TRBD2 (6 bases). The CDR3 is 16 residues long. Germline CDR1 reads SGHTA; CDR2 reads FQGNSA. Trimming removed 3 bases at V and 2 bases at J, with 16 bases between. The CDR3 loop reads CASSFGGTTGQETQYF. The CDR3, as DNA: TGTGCCAGCAGCTTTGGCGGGACCACGGGGCAAGAGACCCAGTACTTC.

This clonotype was seen a handful of times. The chain employs TRBV7-2 and TRBJ1-2, with a tentative D call TRBD1 (6 bases). The CDR3 consists of 15 residues. Trimming shortened V by 2 bases and J by 5 bases, and 15 bases separated the two germline ends. Germline V lookup: CDR1 SGHTA, CDR2 FQGNSA. CDR3 region: CASSLRRDTPYGYTF. The CDR3 nucleotides read TGTGCCAGCAGCTTACGTAGGGACACACCATATGGCTACACCTTC.